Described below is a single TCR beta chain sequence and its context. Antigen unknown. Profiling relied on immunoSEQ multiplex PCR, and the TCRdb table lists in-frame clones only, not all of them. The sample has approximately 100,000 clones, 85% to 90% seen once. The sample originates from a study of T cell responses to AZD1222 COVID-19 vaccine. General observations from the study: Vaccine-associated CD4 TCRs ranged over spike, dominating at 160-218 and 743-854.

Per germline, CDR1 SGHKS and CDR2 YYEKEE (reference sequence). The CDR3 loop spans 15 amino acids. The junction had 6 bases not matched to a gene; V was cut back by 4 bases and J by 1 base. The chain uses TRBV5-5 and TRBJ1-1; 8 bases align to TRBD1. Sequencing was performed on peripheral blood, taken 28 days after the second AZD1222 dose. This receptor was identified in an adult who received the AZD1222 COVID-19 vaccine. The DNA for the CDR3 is TGTGCCAGCAGCGCCCGGACAGGGCGGAACACTGAAGCTTTCTTT. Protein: CASSARTGRNTEAFF. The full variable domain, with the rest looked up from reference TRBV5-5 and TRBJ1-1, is DAGVTQSPTHLIKTRGQQVTLRCSPISGHKSVSWYQQVLGQGPQFIFQYYEKEERGRGNFPDRFSARQFPNYSSELNVNALLLGDSALYLCASSARTGRNTEAFFGQGTRLTVV.